The text below deals with one TCR beta chain. Participants spanned ages roughly 18 to 95 years and resided in 20 to 25 US areas. Participants reported their clinical history, and cohort assignment relied on those reports. The entry originates in a study of blood T cell repertoires in COVID-19. On the study more broadly: T cells, B-cell-depleted T cells, or PBMCs provided the cDNA or gDNA that served as material.

Under the authors' procedure: How many nucleated cells were present was estimated from reference gene primer amplification. The method was immunoSEQ multiplex PCR; TCRdb's version includes in-frame clones alone and lacks a portion of them. V and J calls and clone size are given by that table; D and trimming were obtained from the DNA. The data hold fewer than 250,000 clones, with 88% observed a single time. This receptor was obtained from a woman aged 45-65 years with acute COVID-19. The sequencing input was PBMCs or T cells enriched from blood (not recorded which).

Written as DNA, the CDR3 is TGCGCCAGCAGCTATGGTTCGGCAGGGGTTAACTATGGCTACACCTTC. It translates to CASSYGSAGVNYGYTF. The rearrangement uses TRBV5-1 and TRBJ1-2; perhaps TRBD1 as D (6 bases). V lost 3 bases and J lost 1, with 16 bases in between. The CDR3 is 16 residues long. The V gene's germline CDR1 is SGHRS and CDR2 YFSETQ.